This TCR beta chain was identified in a study of regulatory T cells in long-lasting Graves disease. Study-level findings and limits: Newly diagnosed patients shared 1,000 or so public clonotypes; persistent patients shared under 3,000.

This clonotype appeared many times. Its target is unknown. The V end lost 2 bases, the J end lost 4 bases, and 11 bases lay between the germline ends. Germline V gene sequence: CDR1 MNHEY, CDR2 SVGAGI. The CDR3 is 14 amino acids. HTBI primers from iRepertoire and Arm-PCR of CDR3 regions yielded the TCR beta libraries. TCRdb reanalysed the multiplex PCR reads using MiXCR and keeps one entry per CDR3 protein. The repertoire holds a few hundred thousand distinct CDR3 sequences, with 14% as singletons. Stated time point: newly diagnosed GD, antithyroid drugs for less than 3 months. PBMC-extracted RNA yielded the TCR library. This sample also belongs to another study, concerning T cells in Graves' hyperthyroidism and ophthalmopathy. That report adds: Each diagnosis was grounded in clinical symptoms, serum thyroxine and TRAb, thyroid ultrasound, and orbital computed tomography. Initially, a first-round RT-PCR of the TCR CDR3 employed the HTBI primer set. Patients with ophthalmopathy were separated from those with stable hyperthyroidism by a 13 V-J model.

Sample: peripheral blood mononuclear cells (PBMCs), taken at new diagnosis, from a patient treated with antithyroid drugs. The V gene is TRBV6-5, the J gene TRBJ1-1; D is unclear. The receptor was isolated from a woman in her forties or fifties with Graves disease. The CDR3 reads CASSYEIRSTEAFF. CDR3 nucleotides: TGTGCCAGCAGTTACGAAATAAGGTCCACTGAAGCTTTCTTT.